These 26 T cell receptor beta chains originate from one sample sequenced in a study of Ad26.COV2.S vaccination and SARS-CoV-2 variants. The repertoire was sequenced with immunoSEQ multiplex PCR; TCRdb's copy has only in-frame clones and lacks some. Among some 190,000 clones, around 90% were seen once, and the ten largest hold about 5.5%. The input for sequencing was peripheral blood, taken after recovery from COVID-19. The receptors were gathered from a human donor who had recovered from COVID-19.

The rearrangement links TRBV10-3 to TRBJ2-5; unclear D gene. This CDR3 comprises 13 residues. Trimming stripped 3 bases from V and 1 base from J, with 6 bases between. The germline V gene encodes CDR1 ENHRY and CDR2 SYGVKD. CDR3: CAISDGPQETQYF. As DNA, the CDR3 is TGTGCCATCAGTGATGGCCCCCAAGAGACCCAGTACTTC.

This chain links TRBV5-1 with TRBJ1-1; D not resolved. Trimming pared 0 bases from V and 4 bases from J, leaving 7 bases between. This CDR3 is built from 13 residues. Germline V gene lookup returns CDR1 SGHRS and CDR2 YFSETQ. CDR3 protein: CASSLGDGTEAFF. Here the CDR3 DNA reads TGCGCCAGCAGCTTGGGTGATGGCACTGAAGCTTTCTTT. Full variable domain (outside the CDR3, taken from reference TRBV5-1 and TRBJ1-1): KAGVTQTPRYLIKTRGQQVTLSCSPISGHRSVSWYQQTPGQGLQFLFEYFSETQRNKGNFPGRFSGRQFSNSRSEMNVSTLELGDSALYLCASSLGDGTEAFFGQGTRLTVV.

The chain is built from TRBV7-9 and TRBJ1-1, with no clear D. V was cut by 6 bases and J by 6 bases, with 8 bases left in between. This CDR3 contains 11 residues. The germline gives CDR1 SEHNR, CDR2 FQNEAQ (reference sequence). As DNA, the CDR3 is TGTGCCAGCAGTTCGACCCCTGAAGCTTTCTTT. Translation: CASSSTPEAFF.

This clone came up once. Other DNA sequences of this sample code for an identical CDR3. The gene calls are TRBV19 and TRBJ2-1, with unresolved D. Per germline, CDR1 LNHDA and CDR2 SQIVND (reference sequence). V lost 1 base and J 4 bases, leaving 8 bases between the germline ends. The CDR3 consists of 14 residues. The CDR3: CASSIGGDYNEQFF. For the CDR3, the DNA is TGTGCCAGTAGTATAGGTGGGGATTACAATGAGCAGTTCTTC. Drawing the rest from reference TRBV19 and TRBJ2-1, the complete variable domain is DGGITQSPKYLFRKEGQNVTLSCEQNLNHDAMYWYRQDPGQGLRLIYYSQIVNDFQKGDIAEGYSVSREKKESFPLTVTSAQKNPTAFYLCASSIGGDYNEQFFGPGTRLTVL.

This chain uses TRBV2 with TRBJ2-1; D is perhaps TRBD1 (7 bases). V lost 7 bases and J lost 7, with 17 bases in between. This CDR3 spans 14 amino acids. CDR1 SNHLY and CDR2 FYNNEI come from the germline V gene. The CDR3, as DNA: TGTGCCAGCAAGGGGGCAGATGGGGGGAATGAGCAGTTCTTC. Protein product: CASKGADGGNEQFF.

This clone has a handful of counts. The chain is built from TRBV6-5 and TRBJ2-7, with a tentative D call TRBD2 (5 bases). Between the trimmed V and J ends, which lost 8 bases and 3 bases, there was a span of 17 bases. CDR1 is MNHEY, CDR2 SVGAGI, per germline. The CDR3 extends over 14 amino acids. The CDR3, as DNA: TGTGCCAGCCAGTCCGCGGGCCGACTCTACGAGCAGTACTTC. Protein: CASQSAGRLYEQYF.

The V and J genes are TRBV6-5 and TRBJ2-1; D possibly uses TRBD1 or TRBD2 (5 bases each). The germline gives CDR1 MNHEY, CDR2 SVGAGI. Trimming left V 7 bases short and J 6 bases short, with 19 bases between. This CDR3 is 15 amino acids long. The CDR3, as DNA: TGTGCCAGCACCGACAGCCTTGGAGGTGGCAATGAGCAGTTCTTC. Translated, it gives CASTDSLGGGNEQFF.

Comment on this clone: One junction end does not reproduce the germline sequence, and a read error may be involved. Additional DNA sequences in this sample encode the identical CDR3. This chain joins TRBV12-3 or TRBV12-4 and TRBJ1-2; D ambiguous. The CDR3 contains 13 residues. The CDR3 DNA reads TGTGCCAGTAGTTTTGACGGAAACTATGGCTACACCTTC. Its translation is CASSFDGNYGYTF.

The rearrangement uses TRBV7-9 and TRBJ2-5, with a possible D match to TRBD1 (5 bases). With 4 bases removed from V and 0 bases from J, the gap between germline ends came to 12 bases. Germline lookup yields CDR1 SEHNR and CDR2 FQNEAQ (reference sequence). The CDR3 loop spans 15 amino acids. The CDR3 here is CASSWGQGYQETQYF. CDR3 DNA sequence: TGTGCCAGCAGCTGGGGCCAGGGCTACCAAGAGACCCAGTACTTC.

The chain carries TRBV3-1 (or the pseudogene TRBV3-2) and TRBJ2-7; 7 nucleotides match TRBD1. With V trimmed by 0 bases and J by 3 bases, 5 bases remained unmatched. The CDR3 consists of 15 residues. Germline CDR1 is LGHDT and CDR2 is YNNKEL (reference sequence). This CDR3 reads CASSQEPAGGYEQYF. Written as DNA, the CDR3 is TGTGCCAGCAGCCAAGAGCCCGCAGGGGGCTACGAGCAGTACTTC.

V gene TRBV6-1 combines with J gene TRBJ1-5; no definite D call. Between the trimmed V and J ends, which lost 0 bases and 6 bases, there was a span of 9 bases. The CDR3 has 14 residues. From germline, CDR1 is MNHNS and CDR2 SASEGT. Here the CDR3 DNA reads TGTGCCAGCAGTGAAGCAAAGGCTTTTCAGCCCCAGCATTTT. This encodes CASSEAKAFQPQHF.

V gene TRBV6-5 combines with J gene TRBJ1-1; the D gene is possibly TRBD1 (5 bases). The germline CDR1 and CDR2 sequences are MNHEY and SVGAGI. V was clipped by 8 bases and J by 10 bases, with 20 bases between them. The CDR3 covers 13 residues. The CDR3 DNA reads TGTGCCAGCCAAAGGCAGGGTAGGGTAGGAGCTTTCTTT. Translating it yields CASQRQGRVGAFF.

The chain joins TRBV4-1 to TRBJ1-1; no reliable D call. The CDR3 sequence is 13 residues long. Germline V gene sequence: CDR1 MGHRA, CDR2 YSYEKL. Trimming stripped 1 base from V and 5 bases from J, with 8 bases between. The CDR3 DNA reads as TGCGCCAGCAGCCAAGGGAGTCGGACTGAAGCTTTCTTT. Amino acids: CASSQGSRTEAFF.

In this sample, this clone turned up a few times. This chain links TRBV19 with TRBJ1-2; possibly TRBD1 for D (6 bases). The germline V and J ends were trimmed by 0 bases and 3 bases, with 20 bases remaining between them. CDR1 is LNHDA and CDR2 is SQIVND in the germline V gene (reference sequence). The length of the CDR3 is 18 residues. Here the CDR3 reads CASSIDQRRGAHDYGYTF. The CDR3 DNA reads as TGTGCCAGTAGTATAGATCAGCGACGGGGGGCGCATGACTATGGCTACACCTTC.

The V gene is TRBV15, the J gene TRBJ2-1; D assignment may be TRBD1 or TRBD2 (5 bases each). The CDR3 has 13 amino acids. V lost 7 bases to trimming and J lost 5 bases, with 12 bases between them. Germline CDR1 and CDR2: LNHNV and YYDKDF (reference sequence). DNA of the CDR3: TGTGCCACCAACCGGTGGGACCACAATGAGCAGTTCTTC. It translates to CATNRWDHNEQFF.

This chain connects TRBV15 to TRBJ2-7; D remains ambiguous. V lost 2 bases and J 4 bases, leaving 9 bases between the germline ends. CDR1 is LNHNV, CDR2 YYDKDF, per germline (reference sequence). The CDR3 consists of 13 residues. The CDR3 DNA reads TGTGCCACCAGCAGACCGGACCTTTACGAGCAGTACTTC. It codes for CATSRPDLYEQYF. The whole variable domain, filled in from reference TRBV15 and TRBJ2-7, reads DAMVIQNPRYQVTQFGKPVTLSCSQTLNHNVMYWYQQKSSQAPKLLFHYYDKDFNNEADTPDNFQSRRPNTSFCFLDIRSPGLGDTAMYLCATSRPDLYEQYFGPGTRLTVT.

This chain uses TRBV19 with TRBJ1-2, with D unclear. The length of the CDR3 is 16 residues. In germline, CDR1 is LNHDA, CDR2 SQIVND (reference sequence). V lost 0 bases and J 0 bases, leaving 11 bases between the germline ends. The CDR3 DNA follows: TGTGCCAGTAGTATAGATCTAGGTCGACCTAACTATGGCTACACCTTC. Its translation is CASSIDLGRPNYGYTF.

The chain uses TRBV6-5 and TRBJ1-2; 8 nucleotides align to TRBD1. The CDR3 runs to 13 residues. The V gene end was trimmed by 4 bases and the J gene end by 4 bases; junction bases not matched to a gene: 2. Per germline, CDR1 MNHEY and CDR2 SVGAGI. CDR3 sequence (DNA): TGTGCCAGCAGTTCCGACAGGGGCTATGGCTACACCTTC. Its protein product is CASSSDRGYGYTF.

The V and J genes are TRBV6-6 and TRBJ2-1; no firm D call. The V end was cut by 4 bases, the J end by 10 bases, with 14 bases between. CDR3 length equals 13 residues. From germline, CDR1 is MNHNY and CDR2 SVGAGI (reference sequence). CDR3 DNA sequence: TGTGCCAGCAGTTCCCCGGGCGCCTGGGAGCAGTTCTTC. Its translation is CASSSPGAWEQFF.

This chain uses TRBV19 with TRBJ2-1, with 13 bases identical to TRBD2. This CDR3 comprises 16 residues. The germline V gene encodes CDR1 LNHDA and CDR2 SQIVND (reference sequence). With 1 base clipped from V and 7 bases from J, the junction kept 4 bases outside the gene matches. CDR3 sequence (DNA): TGTGCCAGTAGTATAGCCGGACTAGCGGGAGCGAATGAGCAGTTCTTC. Its translation is CASSIAGLAGANEQFF.

The chain couples TRBV2 to TRBJ1-5, with D perhaps matching TRBD1 (6 bases). Trimming removed 8 bases at V and 0 bases at J, with 20 bases between. CDR1 and CDR2 from the germline V gene are SNHLY and FYNNEI. This CDR3 comprises 17 residues. CDR3 nucleotide sequence: TGTGCCAGCCGAAAAGGGGGAAACTTTTATAGCAATCAGCCCCAGCATTTT. Amino acids: CASRKGGNFYSNQPQHF.

V gene TRBV5-5 combines with J gene TRBJ2-7, with TRBD1 as a possible D gene (5 bases). The CDR3 covers 15 residues. Germline assignment: CDR1 SGHKS and CDR2 YYEKEE (reference sequence). Trimming stripped 3 bases from V and 3 bases from J, with 16 bases between. The CDR3 DNA reads as TGTGCCAGCAGCTCTTTGGGGCCCGGCCTCTACGAGCAGTACTTC. This gives the protein CASSSLGPGLYEQYF.

The chain combines TRBV2 with TRBJ2-3; a weak D match, TRBD1 (6 bases). The length of the CDR3 is 12 residues. Germline V gives CDR1 SNHLY, CDR2 FYNNEI. With 3 bases removed from V and 7 bases from J, the gap between germline ends came to 8 bases. CDR3: CASSEGAYTQYF. CDR3 sequence (DNA): TGTGCCAGCAGTGAGGGGGCGTATACGCAGTATTTT.

This rearrangement joins TRBV28 to TRBJ1-1; 8 positions match TRBD1. Germline trimming cut 6 bases from V and 11 bases from J; bases unmatched to any gene: 8. Germline CDR1 and CDR2: MDHEN and SYDVKM. This CDR3 spans 12 amino acids. CDR3 nucleotides: TGTGCCAGCAGCCAGTGGACAGGGTATGCTTTCTTT. Translated, it gives CASSQWTGYAFF.

V usage is TRBV11-3 and J usage is TRBJ2-3, with D possibly being TRBD2 (6 bases). The CDR3 has 13 amino acids. Germline V CDR1 and CDR2: SGHNT, YENEEA. Trimming took off 5 bases at V and 3 bases at J, with 9 bases between the two ends. Here the CDR3 DNA reads TGTGCCAGCAGCGTTCGGGGGACAGATACGCAGTATTTT. Its translation: CASSVRGTDTQYF.

V is TRBV6-5 and J is TRBJ2-3; 8 nucleotides agree with TRBD2. V was clipped by 8 bases and J by 5 bases; unmatched bases: 12. Germline CDR1 is MNHEY and CDR2 is SVGAGI. The CDR3 consists of 15 residues. The CDR3 here is CASGKSGGLRDTQYF. Here the CDR3 DNA reads TGTGCCAGCGGGAAGAGCGGGGGCCTGCGAGATACGCAGTATTTT.